The clone carrying this T cell receptor beta chain was seen more than once but under ten times. Its antigen is undetermined. Sequenced material consisted of expressed TCRB transcripts (all of the isolated RNA was reverse transcribed). Read counts averaged around 3.6 million for samples of naive, central memory and regulatory T cells. Repertoires were generated with immunoSEQ multiplex PCR, while TCRdb's copy carries only in-frame clones and drops some. This table has roughly 150,000 clones, 6.5% to 10% appearing once. This record comes from a study of beta chain features in type 1 diabetes. This CDR3 is built from 13 residues. V was shortened by 3 bases and J by 5 bases, with 8 bases between the two germline ends. CDR1 is SGHVS and CDR2 is FNYEAQ in the germline V gene. Broader study findings: Since sequencing was performed on cDNA, cells with high TCR expression could be over-represented. TCRB CDR3s from Type 1 diabetes patients were moderately but significantly shorter in all four CD4+ subsets. Patients with type 1 diabetes showed fewer VDJ junction insertions and more deletions.

Isolation of CD4+ naive, central memory, regulatory and stem cell-like memory cells was achieved by sorting via CD45RO/CCR7/CD25/CD127/CD95/CD27. The chain carries TRBV7-6 and TRBJ2-1, with a possible D match to TRBD1 (5 bases). The TCR comes from a woman aged 18-29 years with type 1 diabetes. The sample comprised central memory CD4+ T cells from blood. DNA for the CDR3: TGTGCCAGCAGCTTGGGGCAGAACAATGAGCAGTTCTTC. Protein: CASSLGQNNEQFF.